The source of this TCR beta chain is a study of T cells after yellow fever vaccination. Notes on the study in general: Most clones from primary vaccination were detected again post-booster (roughly 95% CD4, 70% to 90% CD8). Clonotypes shared by both compartments, CD4 and CD8, made up a small share. FACS-sorted repertoires could harbor abundant contaminating bulk-population clonotypes.

This clonotype was recorded many times. Its cognate antigen is unknown. Trimming removed 4 bases from V and 4 bases from J; junction bases left unmatched: 2. Germline-derived CDR1 and CDR2 are SGHNT and YYREEE (reference sequence). The CDR3 is 15 residues long. As TCR cDNA was made by 5'RACE template switching, a universal primer site and UMIs were added. TCRdb independently ran MiXCR on the 5' RACE reads; one entry per CDR3 protein. The sample carries 250,000 to 400,000 distinct CDR3 sequences, approximately 4% recorded once. The rearrangement uses TRBV5-4 and TRBJ2-1; the match to TRBD2 covers 13 bases. This TCR derives from a man younger than 35 who received the YFV17D yellow fever vaccine. The source was PBMCs, collected 5 days after the yellow fever booster vaccination. The CDR3 nucleotides read TGTGCCAGCAGCCGGACTAGCGGGGGATACAATGAGCAGTTCTTC. As protein: CASSRTSGGYNEQFF.